This T cell receptor beta chain was recovered during a study of PD-1 blockade in classical Hodgkin lymphoma. The V end lost 8 bases, the J end lost 5 bases, and 15 bases lay between the germline ends. The CDR3 runs 14 residues. In germline, CDR1 is MNHEY, CDR2 SVGAGI. Following autologous stem cell transplantation, relapse occurred in every patient, and exposure to brentuximab vedotin varied. TCRdb's copy holds only in-frame clones and misses some; the assay was immunoSEQ multiplex PCR. The sample includes 60,000 to 65,000 clones, around 89% seen only once; the top ten take approximately 12%. In this sample, this clone turned up once.

The sample in question was peripheral blood mononuclear cells (PBMCs), obtained at baseline. The receptor comes from a human donor with classical Hodgkin lymphoma. V gene TRBV6-5 combines with J gene TRBJ2-2, with D perhaps TRBD1 (6 bases). Here the CDR3 reads CASQTGTITGELFF. The DNA of the CDR3 is TGTGCCAGCCAAACCGGGACAATAACCGGGGAGCTGTTTTTT.